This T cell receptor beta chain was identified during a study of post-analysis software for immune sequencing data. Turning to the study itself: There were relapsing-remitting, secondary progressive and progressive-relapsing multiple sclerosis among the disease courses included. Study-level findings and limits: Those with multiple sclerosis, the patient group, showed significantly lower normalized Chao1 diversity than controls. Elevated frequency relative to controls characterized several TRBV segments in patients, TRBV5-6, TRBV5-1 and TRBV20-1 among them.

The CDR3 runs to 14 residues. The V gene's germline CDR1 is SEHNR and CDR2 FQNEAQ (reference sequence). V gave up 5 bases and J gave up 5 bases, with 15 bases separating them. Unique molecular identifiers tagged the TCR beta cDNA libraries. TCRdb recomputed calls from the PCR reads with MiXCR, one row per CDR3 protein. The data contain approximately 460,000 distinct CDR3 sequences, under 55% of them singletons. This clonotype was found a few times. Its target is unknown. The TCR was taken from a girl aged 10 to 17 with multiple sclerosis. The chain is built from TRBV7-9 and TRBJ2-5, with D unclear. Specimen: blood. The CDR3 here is CASSPSPSWETQYF. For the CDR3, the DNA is TGTGCCAGCAGCCCTAGTCCCTCATGGGAGACCCAGTACTTC.